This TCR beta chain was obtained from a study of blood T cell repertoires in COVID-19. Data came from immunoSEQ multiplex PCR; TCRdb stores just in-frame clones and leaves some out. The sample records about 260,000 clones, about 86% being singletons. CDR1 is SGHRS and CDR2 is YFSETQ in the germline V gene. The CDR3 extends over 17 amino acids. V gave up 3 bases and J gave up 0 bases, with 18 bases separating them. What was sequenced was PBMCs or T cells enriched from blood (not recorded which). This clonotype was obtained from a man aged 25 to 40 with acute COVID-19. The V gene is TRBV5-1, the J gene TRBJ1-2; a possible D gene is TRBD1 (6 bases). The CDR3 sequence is CASSSSFPGQANYGYTF. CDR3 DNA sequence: TGCGCCAGCAGCTCCAGTTTTCCGGGACAAGCTAACTATGGCTACACCTTC. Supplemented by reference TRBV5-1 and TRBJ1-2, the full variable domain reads KAGVTQTPRYLIKTRGQQVTLSCSPISGHRSVSWYQQTPGQGLQFLFEYFSETQRNKGNFPGRFSGRQFSNSRSEMNVSTLELGDSALYLCASSSSFPGQANYGYTFGSGTRLTVV.